This passage covers 17 T cell receptor beta chains from one sample sequenced in a study of a mutant IDH1 vaccine in newly diagnosed glioma. Generated by immunoSEQ multiplex PCR, the TCRdb table keeps only in-frame clones and is missing some. The repertoire holds roughly 71,000 clones, with 65% to 90% as singletons. Stated time point: baseline, week 1 (first vaccination visit). The treatment: pre-vaccination baseline after standard-of-care therapy. This specimen was PBMCs, taken from a glioma patient treated with radiotherapy, temozolomide or both. The receptors were gathered from a man aged 25-45 years with glioma.

V gene TRBV19 combines with J gene TRBJ1-2; D is unclear. V lost 3 bases and J 8 bases, leaving 16 bases between the germline ends. The CDR3 is 14 residues long. Germline CDR1 is LNHDA and CDR2 is SQIVND (reference sequence). CDR3 region: CASSIMRRPYGYTF. CDR3 nucleotide sequence: TGTGCCAGTAGTATTATGAGGCGGCCATACGGCTACACCTTC.

The chain has TRBV28 and TRBJ1-2; the match to TRBD1 covers 10 bases. V trimming: 6 bases; J trimming: 5 bases; junction bases outside the gene matches: 3. Germline V CDR1 and CDR2: MDHEN, SYDVKM. The CDR3 spans 13 residues. CDR3 sequence (DNA): TGTGCCAGCAGGAGGACAGGGGGTTATGGCTACACCTTC. Amino acid sequence: CASRRTGGYGYTF.

This clone has more than one count but fewer than ten. The chain carries TRBV9 and TRBJ1-1; D is unclear. The length of the CDR3 is 14 residues. Germline V gene lookup returns CDR1 SGDLS and CDR2 YYNGEE. Between the trimmed V and J ends, which lost 0 bases and 3 bases, there was a span of 9 bases. CDR3 bases: TGTGCCAGCAGCGTAGGGGGTTGGGACACTGAAGCTTTCTTT. Its translation: CASSVGGWDTEAFF.

This clone has more than one count but fewer than ten. This chain connects TRBV30 to TRBJ1-1; 10 nucleotides line up with TRBD1. The junction had 4 bases not matched to a gene; V was cut back by 3 bases and J by 0 bases. The CDR3 loop spans 15 amino acids. Germline V gene data show CDR1 as GTSNPN and CDR2 as SVGIG (reference sequence). The DNA of the CDR3 is TGTGCCTGGAGGGGACAGGGGACCTTGAACACTGAAGCTTTCTTT. Its translation is CAWRGQGTLNTEAFF.

The chain couples TRBV5-1 to TRBJ2-7, with D perhaps matching TRBD1 (5 bases). V was pared by 0 bases and J by 6 bases, with 13 bases between. Germline V gene data show CDR1 as SGHRS and CDR2 as YFSETQ. The length of the CDR3 is 14 residues. This CDR3 is CASSLDGRVREQYF. The CDR3, as DNA: TGCGCCAGCAGCTTGGATGGCAGGGTTCGCGAGCAGTACTTC.

V and J are TRBV7-9 and TRBJ1-1; 9 nucleotides line up with TRBD1. With V trimmed by 5 bases and J by 0 bases, 4 bases remained unmatched. The CDR3 spans 15 residues. Germline V gene sequence: CDR1 SEHNR, CDR2 FQNEAQ (reference sequence). In DNA, the CDR3 is TGTGCCAGCAGCCTGGGGACAGGGATGAACACTGAAGCTTTCTTT. Protein sequence: CASSLGTGMNTEAFF.

The rearrangement joins TRBV4-2 to TRBJ1-2; a possible D gene is TRBD1 (5 bases). Trimming pared 5 bases from V and 4 bases from J, leaving 20 bases between. Germline V gene sequence: CDR1 LGHNA, CDR2 YNFKEQ. The CDR3 loop spans 16 amino acids. CDR3 amino acids: CASSLAVGALGYGYTF. The CDR3 coding sequence is TGTGCCAGCAGCTTGGCCGTTGGGGCCTTGGGCTATGGCTACACCTTC.

The V gene is TRBV7-6, the J gene TRBJ2-7, with unresolved D. Germline V gene lookup returns CDR1 SGHVS and CDR2 FNYEAQ. Trimming cost V 5 bases and J 4 bases, with 15 bases left between them. This CDR3 region has 14 residues. The CDR3 region is CASSPTVGKYEQYF. The CDR3 DNA is TGTGCCAGCAGCCCAACGGTAGGGAAATACGAGCAGTACTTC.

The genes are TRBV9 and TRBJ1-4; a weak D match, TRBD1 (6 bases). Germline assignment: CDR1 SGDLS and CDR2 YYNGEE. The CDR3 extends over 17 amino acids. V lost 0 bases to trimming and J lost 7 bases, with 19 bases between them. In DNA, the CDR3 is TGTGCCAGCAGCGTAGGCGGTGGGGGGGCTTTCGGTGAAAAACTGTTTTTT. This encodes CASSVGGGGAFGEKLFF.

This chain links TRBV19 with TRBJ2-3, with D maybe TRBD2 (5 bases). The CDR3 has 13 amino acids. The V gene lost 5 bases and the J gene lost 2 bases, with 8 bases spanning the gap. Germline CDR1 is LNHDA and CDR2 is SQIVND (reference sequence). The CDR3 protein is CASSEGYTDTQYF. The CDR3, as DNA: TGTGCCAGTAGTGAGGGCTACACAGATACGCAGTATTTT.

This clone was seen a single time. The chain carries TRBV6-4 and TRBJ2-3, with D tentatively TRBD2 (7 bases). Germline V lookup: CDR1 MRHNA, CDR2 SNTAGT. Trimming shortened V by 0 bases and J by 4 bases, and 14 bases separated the two germline ends. The CDR3 length is 16 residues. In nucleotides, the CDR3 is TGTGCCAGCAGTGACTCCTGGGGGGGGCTTTCAGATACGCAGTATTTT. It yields the protein CASSDSWGGLSDTQYF.

The chain joins TRBV2 to TRBJ2-5; no clear D. V was shortened by 2 bases and J by 7 bases, with 5 bases between the two germline ends. The CDR3 totals 11 residues. Germline CDR1 reads SNHLY; CDR2 reads FYNNEI. The CDR3 reads CASSEWGTQYF. CDR3 sequence (DNA): TGTGCCAGCAGTGAATGGGGGACCCAGTACTTC.

The genes are TRBV11-2 and TRBJ2-7; D ambiguous. V lost 4 bases to trimming and J lost 1 base, with 11 bases between them. Per the germline V gene, CDR1 is SGHAT and CDR2 is FQNNGV. CDR3 length equals 14 residues. The CDR3, as DNA: TGTGCCAGCAGCTCGGTAGGAGCATCCTACGAGCAGTACTTC. Its translation: CASSSVGASYEQYF.

The chain is built from TRBV4-1 and TRBJ1-1; TRBD1 is a possible D gene (5 bases). The germline V and J ends were trimmed by 3 bases and 4 bases, with 15 bases remaining between them. Looked up from germline, CDR1 is MGHRA and CDR2 is YSYEKL. The CDR3 is 15 residues long. This CDR3 reads CASSQDAGGSTEAFF. CDR3 nucleotides: TGCGCCAGCAGCCAGGACGCGGGGGGATCCACTGAAGCTTTCTTT.

This rearrangement joins TRBV27 to TRBJ1-2; 9 nucleotides line up with TRBD1. Per the germline V gene, CDR1 is MNHEY and CDR2 is SMNVEV (reference sequence). The CDR3 has 16 residues. J lost 8 bases, V lost 5 bases, and 15 bases had no gene match. CDR3 bases: TGTGCCAGCAGTCTTTTACCGGGACAGGGAATAGAAGGCTACACCTTC. It is translated as CASSLLPGQGIEGYTF.

V is TRBV7-8 and J is TRBJ1-4; 8 positions agree with TRBD1. V was pared by 4 bases and J by 7 bases, with 5 bases of the junction left unmatched. CDR3 length: 14 amino acids. CDR1 is SGHVS, CDR2 FQNEAQ, per germline. The CDR3, as DNA: TGTGCCAGCAGCTACAGGACAGGGATTGAAAAACTGTTTTTT. Its translation: CASSYRTGIEKLFF.

The gene calls are TRBV7-2 and TRBJ2-1; TRBD1 might be the D (6 bases). The length of the CDR3 is 16 residues. The germline gives CDR1 SGHTA, CDR2 FQGNSA. The V gene lost 4 bases and the J gene lost 0 bases, with 13 bases spanning the gap. CDR3 amino acids: CASSSPDSSSYNEQFF. The CDR3 DNA sequence: TGTGCCAGCAGCTCCCCGGACAGCAGCTCCTACAATGAGCAGTTCTTC.